The clone carrying this TCR beta chain was recorded only once. The antigen is undetermined. The record originates from a study of cytomegalovirus exposure and HLA in healthy donors. Study-wide background: Samples from HLA-typed donors yielded around 85 million unique TCRs in an early data release.

Germline assignment: CDR1 MNHEY and CDR2 SMNVEV (reference sequence). Between the trimmed V and J ends, which lost 6 bases and 0 bases, there was a span of 11 bases. This CDR3 is 14 amino acids long. Study-wide points: Analysis was carried out at a later point, and it linked a missense DCLRE1C variant to TCR beta V- and J-gene trimming. The authors reported that TCR beta sequences could predict HLA-A and HLA-B alleles. These predictions were accurate for most subjects in the first cohort. Earlier analysis yielded a pattern in which most TCR beta V segments were productive about 87% or about 30% of the time.

PCR was performed using 60 Vbeta and 13 Jbeta primers. The method was immunoSEQ multiplex PCR; TCRdb's version includes in-frame clones alone and lacks a portion of them. In the table there are fewer than 150,000 clones, approximately 80% of which are singletons. The TCR originated in a male donor in good health and CMV-seronegative. The V and J genes are TRBV27 and TRBJ1-1, with a tentative D call TRBD1 (6 bases). The sample taken for sequencing was PBMCs. The CDR3 spells CASSRGRMNTEAFF. The CDR3 nucleotides read TGTGCCAGCAGCAGGGGACGGATGAACACTGAAGCTTTCTTT.